This T cell receptor beta chain was retrieved from a study of T cell repertoires in cytomegalovirus infection. The sample holds a few counts of this clonotype. The antigen is not known. TCRdb reprocessed the reads via MiXCR and lists one record per CDR3 protein. Found here are approximately 500,000 distinct CDR3 sequences, around 30% of them singletons; the top ten hold 17%. V trimming: 7 bases; J trimming: 4 bases; junction bases outside the gene matches: 6. CDR3 length: 14 amino acids. Germline CDR1 is SGHTA and CDR2 is FQGNSA. The chain recombines TRBV7-2 with TRBJ2-1, with 8 bases identical to TRBD2. The source material was cultured PBMCs, sampled from culture after CMV antigen stimulation. The clonotype was recovered from a human donor in good health (CMV status not recorded). Some clones in this sample may be carry-over from other donors' samples. This CDR3 reads CASTFGLAYNEQFF. The DNA for the CDR3 is TGTGCCAGCACCTTTGGACTAGCTTACAATGAGCAGTTCTTC.